Below, one T cell receptor beta chain is given with its context. Antigen: not known. The PCR ran on 60 Vbeta and 13 Jbeta primers. Profiling relied on immunoSEQ multiplex PCR, and the TCRdb table lists in-frame clones only, not all of them. The table records 190,000 or so clones, less than 90% of them present only once. This record comes from a study of cytomegalovirus exposure and HLA in healthy donors. Between the trimmed V and J ends, which lost 7 bases and 3 bases, there was a span of 19 bases. CDR3 size: 15 residues. CDR1 is MNHEY and CDR2 is SVGAGI in the germline V gene. Whole-study findings and limits: When a later analysis compared HLA-associated TCR beta chains with equally common others, the HLA-associated chains turned out to be more clonally expanded and to have lower generation probabilities. In a later analysis, at a false discovery rate of 0.05, under 20,000 TCR beta sequences were associated with HLA alleles. Productive rates of about 87% or about 30% were seen for most TCR beta V segments in an earlier analysis.

Sequences were obtained from PBMCs. The rearrangement joins TRBV6-5 to TRBJ2-7, with a tentative D call TRBD1 (6 bases). This receptor was obtained from a man aged 45-60 years in good health and CMV-seronegative. The CDR3, as DNA: TGTGCCAGCATAAGGGACAAGACCACCTACTACGAGCAGTACTTC. Translated, it gives CASIRDKTTYYEQYF.